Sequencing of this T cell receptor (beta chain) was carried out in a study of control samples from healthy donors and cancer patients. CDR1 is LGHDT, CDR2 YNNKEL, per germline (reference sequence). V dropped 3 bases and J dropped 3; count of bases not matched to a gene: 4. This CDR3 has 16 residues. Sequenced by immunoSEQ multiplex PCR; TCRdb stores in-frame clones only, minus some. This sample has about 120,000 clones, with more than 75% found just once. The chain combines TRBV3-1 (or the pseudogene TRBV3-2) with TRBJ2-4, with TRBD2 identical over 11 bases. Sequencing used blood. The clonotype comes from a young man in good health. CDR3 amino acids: CASSHIAGGFKNIQYF. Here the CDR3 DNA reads TGTGCCAGCAGCCATATAGCGGGAGGGTTCAAAAACATTCAGTACTTC.